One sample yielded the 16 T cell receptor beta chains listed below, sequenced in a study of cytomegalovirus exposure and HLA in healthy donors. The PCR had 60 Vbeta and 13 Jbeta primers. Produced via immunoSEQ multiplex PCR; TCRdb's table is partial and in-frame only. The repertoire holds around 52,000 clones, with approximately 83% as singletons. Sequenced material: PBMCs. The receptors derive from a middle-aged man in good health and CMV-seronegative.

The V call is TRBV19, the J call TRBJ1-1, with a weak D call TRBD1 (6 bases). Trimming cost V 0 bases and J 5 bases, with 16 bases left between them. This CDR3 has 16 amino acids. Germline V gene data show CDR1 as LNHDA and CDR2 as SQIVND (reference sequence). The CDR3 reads CASSIDQGRRYTEAFF. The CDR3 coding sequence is TGTGCCAGTAGTATAGATCAGGGGCGACGGTATACTGAAGCTTTCTTT.

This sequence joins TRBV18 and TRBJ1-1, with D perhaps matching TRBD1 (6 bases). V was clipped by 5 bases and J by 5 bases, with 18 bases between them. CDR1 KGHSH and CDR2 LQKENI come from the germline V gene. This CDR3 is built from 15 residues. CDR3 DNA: TGTGCCAGCTCAACAACCCCAGGGGAAGGGACTGAAGCTTTCTTT. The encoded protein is CASSTTPGEGTEAFF.

In DNA form, the CDR3 reads TGTGCCAGCAGCTCTACCGGGACTAGCATCTGGGAACAGTTCTTC. Encoded protein: CASSSTGTSIWEQFF. The V and J genes are TRBV7-9 and TRBJ2-1, with 9 bases aligning to TRBD2. J gave up 13 bases and V 4 bases, and 14 bases lay outside the gene matches. CDR1 is SEHNR, CDR2 FQNEAQ, per germline (reference sequence). This CDR3 comprises 15 residues.

Written as DNA, the CDR3 is TGTGCCAGCAAAATAAGGGGGCAACCCTACGAGCAGTACTTC. Protein product: CASKIRGQPYEQYF. The chain is built from TRBV6-1 and TRBJ2-7; 7 bases fit TRBD1. This CDR3 contains 14 residues. The trim removed 7 bases at V and 2 bases at J, leaving 8 bases unmatched. Germline V gene sequence: CDR1 MNHNS, CDR2 SASEGT.

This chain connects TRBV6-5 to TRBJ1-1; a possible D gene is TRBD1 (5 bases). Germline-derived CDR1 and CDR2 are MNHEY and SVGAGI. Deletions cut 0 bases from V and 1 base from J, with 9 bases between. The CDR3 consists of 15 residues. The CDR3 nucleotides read TGTGCCAGCAGTTACTCGAGGAGGGGGAACACTGAAGCTTTCTTT. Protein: CASSYSRRGNTEAFF.

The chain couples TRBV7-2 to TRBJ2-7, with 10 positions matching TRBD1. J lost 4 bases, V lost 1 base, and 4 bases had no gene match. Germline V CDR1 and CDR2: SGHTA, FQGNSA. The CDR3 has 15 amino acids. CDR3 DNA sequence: TGTGCCAGCAGCTTAGGTTCGGGACAGGGGTACGAGCAGTACTTC. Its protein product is CASSLGSGQGYEQYF.

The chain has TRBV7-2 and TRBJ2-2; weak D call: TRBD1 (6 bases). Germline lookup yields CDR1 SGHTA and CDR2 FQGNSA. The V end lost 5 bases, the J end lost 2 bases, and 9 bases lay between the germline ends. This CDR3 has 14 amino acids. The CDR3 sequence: CASSVRGNTGELFF. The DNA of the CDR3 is TGTGCCAGCAGCGTCAGGGGTAACACCGGGGAGCTGTTTTTT. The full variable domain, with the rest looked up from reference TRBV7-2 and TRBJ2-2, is GAGVSQSPSNKVTEKGKDVELRCDPISGHTALYWYRQSLGQGLEFLIYFQGNSAPDKSGLPSDRFSAERTGGSVSTLTIQRTQQEDSAVYLCASSVRGNTGELFFGEGSRLTVL.

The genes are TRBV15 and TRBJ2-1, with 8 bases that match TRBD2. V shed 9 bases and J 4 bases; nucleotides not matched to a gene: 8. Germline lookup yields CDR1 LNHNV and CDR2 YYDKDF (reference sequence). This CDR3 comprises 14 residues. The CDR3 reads CATTFSGAYNEQFF. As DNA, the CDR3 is TGTGCCACGACCTTTAGCGGGGCTTACAATGAGCAGTTCTTC.

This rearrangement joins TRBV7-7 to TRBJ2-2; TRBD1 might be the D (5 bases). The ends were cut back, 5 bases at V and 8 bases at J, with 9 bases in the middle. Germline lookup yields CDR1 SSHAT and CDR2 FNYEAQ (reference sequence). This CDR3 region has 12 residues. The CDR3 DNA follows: TGTGCCAGCAGCGAAAGGGGAGGGGAGCTGTTTTTT. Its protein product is CASSERGGELFF. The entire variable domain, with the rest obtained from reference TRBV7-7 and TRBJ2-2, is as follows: GAGVSQSPRYKVTKRGQDVTLRCDPISSHATLYWYQQALGQGPEFLTYFNYEAQPDKSGLPSDRFSAERPEGSISTLTIQRTEQRDSAMYRCASSERGGELFFGEGSRLTVL.

CDR3 sequence (DNA): TGTGCTAGTGGTTTGGTTTCTTACGAGCAGTACTTC. Protein: CASGLVSYEQYF. The chain combines TRBV12-5 with TRBJ2-7; D remains unclear. CDR3 length: 12 residues. Per the germline V gene, CDR1 is LGHNT and CDR2 is FRNRAP. Trimming removed 0 bases at V and 4 bases at J, with 4 bases between.

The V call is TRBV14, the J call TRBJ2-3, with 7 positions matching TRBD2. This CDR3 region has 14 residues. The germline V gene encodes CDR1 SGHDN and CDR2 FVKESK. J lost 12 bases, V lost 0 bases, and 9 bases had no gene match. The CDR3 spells CASSQDLGTTFQYF. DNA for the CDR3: TGTGCCAGCAGCCAAGATCTGGGGACTACTTTCCAGTATTTT.

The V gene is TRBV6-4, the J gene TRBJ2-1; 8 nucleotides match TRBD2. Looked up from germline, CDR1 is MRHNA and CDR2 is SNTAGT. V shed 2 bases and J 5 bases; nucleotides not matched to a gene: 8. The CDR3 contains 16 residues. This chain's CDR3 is CASSDSGGARDNEQFF. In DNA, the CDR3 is TGTGCCAGCAGTGACAGCGGGGGAGCCCGAGACAATGAGCAGTTCTTC.

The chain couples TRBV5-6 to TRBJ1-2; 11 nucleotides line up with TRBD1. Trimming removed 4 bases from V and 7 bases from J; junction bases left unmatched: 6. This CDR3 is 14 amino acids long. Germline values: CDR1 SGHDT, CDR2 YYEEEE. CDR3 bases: TGTGCCAGCAGCCCGGGACAGGGGGTTGGTGGCTACACCTTC. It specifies CASSPGQGVGGYTF.

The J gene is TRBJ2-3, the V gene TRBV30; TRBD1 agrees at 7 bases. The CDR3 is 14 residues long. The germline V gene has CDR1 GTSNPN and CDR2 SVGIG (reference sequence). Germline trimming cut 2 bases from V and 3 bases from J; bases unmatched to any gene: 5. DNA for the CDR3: TGTGCCTGGAGTAGAGACAGGGAAACAGATACGCAGTATTTT. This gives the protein CAWSRDRETDTQYF.

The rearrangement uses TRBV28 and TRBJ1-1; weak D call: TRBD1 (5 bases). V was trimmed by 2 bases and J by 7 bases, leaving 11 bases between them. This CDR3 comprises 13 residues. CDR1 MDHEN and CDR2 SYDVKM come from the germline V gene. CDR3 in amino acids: CASSLVRQSEAFF. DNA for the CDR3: TGTGCCAGCAGTTTAGTCCGACAGAGTGAAGCTTTCTTT.

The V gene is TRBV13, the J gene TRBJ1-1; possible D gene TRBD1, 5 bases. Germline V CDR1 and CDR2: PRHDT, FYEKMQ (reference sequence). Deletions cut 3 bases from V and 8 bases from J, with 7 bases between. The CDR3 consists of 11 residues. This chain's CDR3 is CASSLGGEAFF. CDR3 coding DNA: TGTGCCAGCAGCTTGGGGGGGGAAGCTTTCTTT.